Shown below are 17 T cell receptor beta chains from a single sample sequenced in a study of shared clonotypes between healthy human individuals (dated by TCRdb to 2020 to 2021). To prepare the library, the immunoSEQ multiplex PCR assay was applied. The table was pulled from immuneACCESS by TCRdb, which kept in-frame rearrangements only. Such tables lose some clones; where checked, under half of the loss comes from unresolved V genes, and the rest has no known cause. Recorded for this sample are some 800,000 clones; 90% to 95% of them occurred a single time. The ten largest clones take up about 25% of the sample. For the CD8 naive samples, CD45RO-negative cells were positively selected for CCR7, yielding a CD45RA+CCR7+ population from which TemRA cells were excluded. Sequencing input: naive CD8+ T cells sorted from blood. The cell subset or site label corresponds to: CD45RA+CCR7+. The receptors stem from a man aged 25-45 years in good health.

This clone was detected once. V and J are TRBV4-1 and TRBJ2-1; 8 nucleotides match TRBD2. CDR3 length: 17 residues. With V trimmed by 0 bases and J by 3 bases, 7 bases remained unmatched. CDR1 and CDR2 from the germline V gene are MGHRA and YSYEKL. The DNA for the CDR3 is TGCGCCAGCAGCCAAGATCGAGGGACTAGAGACTACAATGAGCAGTTCTTC. Translating it yields CASSQDRGTRDYNEQFF.

V and J are TRBV27 and TRBJ2-7; D is perhaps TRBD2 (5 bases). Germline lookup yields CDR1 MNHEY and CDR2 SMNVEV (reference sequence). This CDR3 is 14 amino acids long. Trimming removed 6 bases at V and 2 bases at J, with 14 bases between. CDR3 DNA: TGTGCCAGCAGCCGGACTTTTTGGCCCTACGAGCAGTACTTC. This encodes CASSRTFWPYEQYF.

The chain has TRBV19 and TRBJ2-2; 7 bases line up with TRBD2. V trimming: 6 bases; J trimming: 2 bases; junction bases outside the gene matches: 3. CDR1 LNHDA and CDR2 SQIVND come from the germline V gene (reference sequence). This CDR3 is 14 amino acids long. For the CDR3, the DNA is TGTGCCAGTAGCAGGGACTACAACACCGGGGAGCTGTTTTTT. This codes for CASSRDYNTGELFF.

This clone was recorded once. The J gene is TRBJ2-2, the V gene TRBV29-1; TRBD1 is a possible D gene (5 bases). Trimming cost V 6 bases and J 3 bases, with 11 bases left between them. The germline gives CDR1 SQVTM, CDR2 ANQGSEA. The CDR3 is made up of 13 amino acids. The CDR3 coding sequence is TGCAGCGTATCTAAAGGGGACACCGGGGAGCTGTTTTTT. This gives the protein CSVSKGDTGELFF.

CDR3 nucleotides: TGTGCCAGTAGTCAAGACAGCGTCTCTGGAAACACCATATATTTT. Protein product: CASSQDSVSGNTIYF. J is TRBJ1-3 and V is TRBV19; a weak D match, TRBD1 (5 bases). The germline gives CDR1 LNHDA, CDR2 SQIVND (reference sequence). The CDR3 runs 15 residues. V lost 5 bases and J lost 0, with 11 bases in between. Filled out from reference TRBV19 and TRBJ1-3, the complete variable domain reads DGGITQSPKYLFRKEGQNVTLSCEQNLNHDAMYWYRQDPGQGLRLIYYSQIVNDFQKGDIAEGYSVSREKKESFPLTVTSAQKNPTAFYLCASSQDSVSGNTIYFGEGSWLTVV.

This clone came up once. This same CDR3 is encoded by further DNA sequences in the sample. The rearrangement links TRBV19 to TRBJ2-7; D not certain. The germline V and J ends were trimmed by 3 bases and 4 bases, with 10 bases remaining between them. Germline CDR1 reads LNHDA; CDR2 reads SQIVND (reference sequence). There are 13 residues in the CDR3. The CDR3 sequence: CASSIGPAYEQYF. As DNA, the CDR3 is TGTGCCAGTAGTATCGGACCAGCATACGAGCAGTACTTC.

The chain carries TRBV19 and TRBJ2-7; D remains unclear. The V and J ends lost 3 bases and 2 bases respectively, with 14 bases between them. The CDR3 has 15 residues. Germline V gene sequence: CDR1 LNHDA, CDR2 SQIVND (reference sequence). This chain's CDR3 is CASSIPGVDPYEQYF. CDR3 nucleotide sequence: TGTGCCAGTAGTATTCCAGGCGTAGACCCCTACGAGCAGTACTTC.

The chain has TRBV29-1 and TRBJ1-2; 10 positions agree with TRBD1. Germline V gene lookup returns CDR1 SQVTM and CDR2 ANQGSEA. The V segment lost 6 bases and the J segment 8 bases; nucleotides outside the gene matches: 9. This CDR3 contains 13 residues. CDR3 sequence reads: CSVAGTGVYGYTF. The CDR3 coding sequence is TGCAGCGTAGCCGGGACAGGGGTTTACGGCTACACCTTC.

The chain carries TRBV4-1 and TRBJ2-7; weak D call: TRBD2 (6 bases). V gave up 1 base and J gave up 5 bases, with 15 bases separating them. The length of the CDR3 is 15 residues. CDR1 and CDR2 (germline): MGHRA, YSYEKL. The CDR3 DNA is TGCGCCAGCAGCCAAGTCTTTGGAGGGCCAAACGAGCAGTACTTC. Translation gives CASSQVFGGPNEQYF.

The gene calls are TRBV4-1 and TRBJ1-2; D gene unclear. Germline CDR1 is MGHRA and CDR2 is YSYEKL. Trimming removed 0 bases from V and 4 bases from J, with 12 bases in between. The CDR3 has 15 residues. The CDR3 nucleotides are TGCGCCAGCAGCCAAGATCACGGGGATTTCTATGGCTACACCTTC. This sequence encodes CASSQDHGDFYGYTF.

This chain links TRBV18 with TRBJ2-3; 9 positions agree with TRBD1. Trimming cost V 0 bases and J 3 bases; bases outside gene matches: 4. Germline V lookup: CDR1 KGHSH, CDR2 LQKENI. CDR3 size: 16 residues. The CDR3 nucleotides are TGTGCCAGCTCACCACCGGGACAGGGAAGGACAGATACGCAGTATTTT. It translates to CASSPPGQGRTDTQYF.

This chain joins TRBV10-1 and TRBJ1-5; no clear D. The CDR3 consists of 14 residues. Germline loops: CDR1 WNHNN, CDR2 SYGVQD (reference sequence). Trimming left V 2 bases short and J 5 bases short, with 10 bases between. The CDR3 spells CASSEAGSDQPQHF. The CDR3 nucleotides are TGCGCCAGCAGTGAGGCGGGGAGCGATCAGCCCCAGCATTTT.

The chain is built from TRBV27 and TRBJ2-7, with 10 positions matching TRBD2. V shed 2 bases and J 5 bases; nucleotides not matched to a gene: 3. There are 14 residues in the CDR3. Germline loops: CDR1 MNHEY, CDR2 SMNVEV (reference sequence). The CDR3 is CASSLLAGEDEQYF. DNA of the CDR3: TGTGCCAGCAGTTTACTAGCGGGAGAAGACGAGCAGTACTTC.

The V and J genes are TRBV14 and TRBJ2-7; 10 bases are a match to TRBD1. Losses at the gene ends were 0 bases for V and 5 bases for J; bases not matched to a gene: 7. CDR1 is SGHDN, CDR2 FVKESK, per germline. This CDR3 spans 16 amino acids. The CDR3 sequence: CASSQDVGTGDHEQYF. As DNA, the CDR3 is TGTGCCAGCAGCCAAGATGTCGGGACAGGGGACCACGAGCAGTACTTC.

Turning to this clone: A far larger clone is only one base removed, so a read error is likely. CDR3 sequence: CSVRDNHNQSQHF. In DNA, the CDR3 is TGCAGCGTACGTGACAATCACAATCAGTCCCAGCATTTT. V and J are TRBV29-1 and TRBJ1-5; D is undetermined. The CDR3 runs 13 residues. The germline CDR1 and CDR2 sequences are SQVTM and ANQGSEA.

On this clone itself: Other nucleotide sequences in the sample specify the same CDR3. J is TRBJ2-7 and V is TRBV29-1, with D tentatively TRBD2 (6 bases). The CDR3 extends over 12 amino acids. Germline CDR1 reads SQVTM; CDR2 reads ANQGSEA. V shed 7 bases and J shed 4 bases, with 14 bases lying between them. CDR3: CSAGGNSYEQYF. The CDR3 DNA reads TGCAGCGCCGGCGGGAATTCGTACGAGCAGTACTTC.

This sequence joins TRBV5-1 and TRBJ2-5, with unresolved D. This CDR3 is built from 14 residues. V shed 0 bases and J shed 6 bases, with 12 bases lying between them. Germline CDR1 is SGHRS and CDR2 is YFSETQ. Here the CDR3 reads CASSLVDGSKTQYF. CDR3 nucleotide sequence: TGCGCCAGCAGCTTGGTCGACGGTTCGAAGACCCAGTACTTC.